In this sample, the clone carrying this T cell receptor beta chain turned up many times. Its target is not known. The data stem from a study of CD8 T cells in ankylosing spondylitis. General study points: Past studies reported some motif variants in reactive arthritis synovial fluid and blood. As reported, disease-linked clones showed significant enrichment in matched ankylosing spondylitis synovial fluid. Ankylosing spondylitis blood appeared to carry a characteristic TCR beta motif of several highly homologous variants. The authors found the disease-linked clones to be CD8+ and relatively rare in peripheral blood.

V lost 0 bases, J lost 1 base, and 2 bases stayed unmatched. Germline assignment: CDR1 SGHRS and CDR2 YFSETQ. This CDR3 has 15 amino acids. Generation of TCR beta libraries employed quantitative 5'-RACE incorporating molecular barcodes. TCRdb called the 5' RACE reads again in MiXCR, with one record for every CDR3 protein. The table has 650,000 to 800,000 distinct CDR3 sequences, under 20% seen once; the top ten hold 19%. Sequencing input: blood, either unsorted or a sorted T cell fraction (not recorded which). The chain carries TRBV5-1 and TRBJ2-5; 8 nucleotides agree with TRBD2. This clonotype was obtained from a male donor with ankylosing spondylitis. Written as DNA, the CDR3 is TGCGCCAGCAGCTTGGGCGGGGGGTCCCAAGAGACCCAGTACTTC. Translating gives CASSLGGGSQETQYF.